The T cell receptor (beta chain) described here comes from a study of T cell responses to AZD1222 COVID-19 vaccine. The data were produced by immunoSEQ multiplex PCR, yet TCRdb's version contains in-frame clones alone and is incomplete. The sample contains some 200,000 clones, 91% of which appear only once. This receptor was obtained from an adult who received the AZD1222 COVID-19 vaccine. The sequencing here drew on peripheral blood, taken 28 days after the second AZD1222 dose.

The CDR3 DNA follows: TGTGCCAGTAGTATAGCCGCGGGAGGGGGAAACATTCAGTACTTC. It yields the protein CASSIAAGGGNIQYF. The V and J genes are TRBV19 and TRBJ2-4, with TRBD2 matching 9 bases. The CDR3 extends over 15 amino acids. Per germline, CDR1 LNHDA and CDR2 SQIVND (reference sequence). The trim removed 1 base at V and 6 bases at J, leaving 4 bases unmatched.